This TCR beta chain derives from a study of a mutant IDH1 vaccine in newly diagnosed glioma. Specified time point: week 47, end of study. The investigators gave 300 ug of mutant IDH1 20-mer peptide in each vaccine dose, together with topical imiquimod. Note on this clone: Its antigen remains unidentified.

The method was immunoSEQ multiplex PCR; TCRdb's version includes in-frame clones alone and lacks a portion of them. The sample holds almost 25,000 clones, over 80% seen once. The CDR3 runs 12 residues. J lost 7 bases, V lost 8 bases, and 8 bases had no gene match. CDR1 GTSNPN and CDR2 SVGIG come from the germline V gene (reference sequence). This sequence originates from a man aged 40-50 years with glioma. Some clones in this sample may be carry-over from other donors' samples. The starting material was PBMCs, obtained from a glioma patient whose treatment included an IDH1 peptide vaccine. The chain combines TRBV30 with TRBJ2-7; 10 bases match TRBD1. This CDR3 is CATDRGVREQYF. The DNA of the CDR3 is TGTGCCACGGACAGGGGGGTTCGGGAGCAGTACTTC. Using reference TRBV30 and TRBJ2-7 for the parts outside the CDR3, the full variable domain is SQTIHQWPATLVQPVGSPLSLECTVEGTSNPNLYWYRQAAGRGLQLLFYSVGIGQISSEVPQNLSASRPQDRQFILSSKKLLLSDSGFYLCATDRGVREQYFGPGTRLTVT.